The clone carrying this TCR beta chain was recorded only once. CDR3 length equals 12 residues. The germline V gene encodes CDR1 SNHLY and CDR2 FYNNEI. Trimming pared 2 bases from V and 5 bases from J, leaving 4 bases between. This specimen belongs to a study of blood T cell repertoires in COVID-19. On the study more broadly: Acute and convalescent COVID-19 specimens originated in the United States, Italy and Spain. The cDNA or gDNA used as material had been derived from T cells, B-cell-depleted T cells, or PBMCs.

Authors' processing steps: Estimation of nucleated cell counts was performed using reference gene primer amplification. Profiling relied on immunoSEQ multiplex PCR, and the TCRdb table lists in-frame clones only, not all of them. V and J calls and clone size are as listed in that table; D and trimming were resolved from the DNA. The sample includes tens of thousands of clones, roughly 83% of them seen just once. Source material: peripheral blood. The clonotype was recovered from a woman in her sixties with acute or convalescent COVID-19. The genes are TRBV2 and TRBJ2-1; no clear D. This chain's CDR3 is CASSEYNNEQFF. Written as DNA, the CDR3 is TGTGCCAGCAGTGAATATAACAATGAGCAGTTCTTC. Together with reference TRBV2 and TRBJ2-1, the CDR3 gives the full variable domain: EPEVTQTPSHQVTQMGQEVILRCVPISNHLYFYWYRQILGQKVEFLVSFYNNEISEKSEIFDDQFSVERPDGSNFTLKIRSTKLEDSAMYFCASSEYNNEQFFGPGTRLTVL.